This T cell receptor beta chain originates from a study of blood T cells in healthy people across ages. On this clonotype: One end of the junction fails to match germline, which may point to a read error.

A J-beta primer mix and a sample-barcoded 5' primer were used in a second PCR of roughly 7 to 12 cycles. Each TCR beta cDNA got a 12-nucleotide random molecular identifier. MiXCR was run by TCRdb on the 5' RACE reads, yielding one entry per CDR3 protein. The sample includes around 1,000,000 distinct CDR3 sequences, under 30% seen only once; the top ten take about 0.69%. In each sample, at least 6.5 million PBMCs were isolated. Total RNA extracted from each sample amounted to at least 5.5 micrograms. Germline-derived CDR1 and CDR2 are ENHRY and SYGVKD. The CDR3 is 13 residues long. This sample was shared with a second study, whose subject was T cells of mothers and their children.

The chain recombines TRBV10-3 with TRBJ2-5; D gene uncertain. The material sequenced was blood. The sequence was obtained from a girl aged 2 to 9 in good health. The CDR3 DNA is TGTGCCATCAGTGAGGGGCGGACCGAGACCCAGTGCTTC. As protein: CAISEGRTETQCF.